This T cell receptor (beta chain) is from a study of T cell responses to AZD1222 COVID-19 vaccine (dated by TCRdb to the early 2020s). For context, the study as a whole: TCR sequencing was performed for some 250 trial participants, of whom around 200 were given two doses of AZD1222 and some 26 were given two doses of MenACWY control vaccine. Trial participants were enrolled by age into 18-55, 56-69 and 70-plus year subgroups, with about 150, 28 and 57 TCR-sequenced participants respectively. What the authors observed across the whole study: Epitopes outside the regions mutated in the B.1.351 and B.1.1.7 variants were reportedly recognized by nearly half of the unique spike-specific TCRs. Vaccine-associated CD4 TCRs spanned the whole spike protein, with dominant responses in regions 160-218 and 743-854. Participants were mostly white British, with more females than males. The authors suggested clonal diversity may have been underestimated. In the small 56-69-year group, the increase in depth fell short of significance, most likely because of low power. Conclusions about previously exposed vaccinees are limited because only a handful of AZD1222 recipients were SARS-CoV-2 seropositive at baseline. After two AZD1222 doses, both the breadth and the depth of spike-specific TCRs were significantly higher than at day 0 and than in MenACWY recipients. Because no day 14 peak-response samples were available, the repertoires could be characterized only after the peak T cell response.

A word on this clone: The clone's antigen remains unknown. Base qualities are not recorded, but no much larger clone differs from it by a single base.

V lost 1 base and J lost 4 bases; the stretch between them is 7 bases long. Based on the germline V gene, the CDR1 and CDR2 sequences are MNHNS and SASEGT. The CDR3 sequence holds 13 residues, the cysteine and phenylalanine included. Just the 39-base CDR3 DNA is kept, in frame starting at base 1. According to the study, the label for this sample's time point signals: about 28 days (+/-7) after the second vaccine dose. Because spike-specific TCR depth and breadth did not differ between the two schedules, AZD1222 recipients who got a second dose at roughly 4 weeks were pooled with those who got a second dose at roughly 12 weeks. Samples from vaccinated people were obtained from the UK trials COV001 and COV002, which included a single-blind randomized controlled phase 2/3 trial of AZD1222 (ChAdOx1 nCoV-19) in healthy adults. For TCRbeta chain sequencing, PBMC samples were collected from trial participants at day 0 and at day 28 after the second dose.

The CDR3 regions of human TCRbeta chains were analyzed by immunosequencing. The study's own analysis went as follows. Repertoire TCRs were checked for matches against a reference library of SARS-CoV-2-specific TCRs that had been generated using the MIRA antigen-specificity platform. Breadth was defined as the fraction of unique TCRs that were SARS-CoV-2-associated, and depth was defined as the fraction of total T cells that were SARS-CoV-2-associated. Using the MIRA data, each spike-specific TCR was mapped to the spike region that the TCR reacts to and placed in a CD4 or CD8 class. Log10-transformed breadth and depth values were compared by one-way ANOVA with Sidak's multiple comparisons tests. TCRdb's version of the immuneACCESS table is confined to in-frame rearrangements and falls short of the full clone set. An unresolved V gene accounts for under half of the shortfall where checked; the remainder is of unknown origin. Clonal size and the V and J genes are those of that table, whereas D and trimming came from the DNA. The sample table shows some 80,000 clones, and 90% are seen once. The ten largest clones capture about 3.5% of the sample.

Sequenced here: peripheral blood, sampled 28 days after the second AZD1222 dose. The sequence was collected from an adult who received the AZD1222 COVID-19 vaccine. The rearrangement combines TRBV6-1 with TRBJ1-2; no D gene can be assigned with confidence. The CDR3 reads CASSEVQTYGYTF. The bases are TGTGCCAGCAGTGAAGTACAGACCTATGGCTACACCTTC.